Following are 7 T cell receptor beta chains from one sample sequenced in a study of T cell responses to AZD1222 COVID-19 vaccine. The table came from immunoSEQ multiplex PCR; TCRdb's copy has only in-frame clones and leaves some out. Of about 130,000 clones in the sample, over 75% were seen once. The material sequenced was peripheral blood, taken on day 0 of AZD1222 vaccination. Every receptor here comes from an adult in good health.

The gene calls are TRBV18 and TRBJ1-5; D might be TRBD1 (5 bases). Per the germline V gene, CDR1 is KGHSH and CDR2 is LQKENI. Trimming shortened V by 1 base and J by 3 bases, and 13 bases separated the two germline ends. The CDR3 has 16 residues. In DNA form, the CDR3 reads TGTGCCAGCTCACCACTTGGCAGGGATGCCAATCAGCCCCAGCATTTT. Protein product: CASSPLGRDANQPQHF.

The rearrangement links TRBV29-1 to TRBJ1-4, with 12 bases matching TRBD1. The ends lost 7 bases at V and 4 bases at J; junction bases unmatched: 7. Germline V lookup: CDR1 SQVTM, CDR2 ANQGSEA. The CDR3 is 15 residues long. CDR3 sequence (DNA): TGCAGCGCCGCCGGGACAGGGGGCGTTAATGAAAAACTGTTTTTT. Its translation: CSAAGTGGVNEKLFF.

The V and J genes are TRBV5-6 and TRBJ1-6, with D perhaps matching TRBD1 (5 bases). In germline, CDR1 is SGHDT, CDR2 YYEEEE. There are 15 residues in the CDR3. With 4 bases removed from V and 0 bases from J, the gap between germline ends came to 8 bases. Here the CDR3 DNA reads TGTGCCAGCAGCCGACAGAGCTCCTATAATTCACCCCTCCACTTT. Its translation: CASSRQSSYNSPLHF.

The chain has TRBV2 and TRBJ1-6; D might be TRBD1 (6 bases). The CDR3 spans 16 residues. Trimming took off 7 bases at V and 7 bases at J, with 20 bases between the two ends. Germline CDR1 is SNHLY and CDR2 is FYNNEI. The CDR3 sequence: CASNYRVNRENSPLHF. The CDR3 region has the DNA TGTGCCAGCAACTATCGGGTTAACAGGGAAAATTCACCCCTCCACTTT.

This clone was detected a few times. The chain has TRBV27 and TRBJ1-5; D might be TRBD1 (5 bases). Trimming removed 0 bases from V and 8 bases from J, with 8 bases in between. Germline CDR1 and CDR2: MNHEY and SMNVEV (reference sequence). The length of the CDR3 is 13 residues. The CDR3 DNA follows: TGTGCCAGCAGTTTATCGGGGGAGGAGCCCCAGCATTTT. Translating it yields CASSLSGEEPQHF.

V and J are TRBV20-1 and TRBJ1-1; a weak D match, TRBD1 (5 bases). This CDR3 comprises 13 residues. Germline V gene sequence: CDR1 DFQATT, CDR2 SNEGSKA (reference sequence). The V end was cut by 3 bases, the J end by 1 base, with 9 bases between. The CDR3 nucleotides read TGCAGTGCTAGTTGGGGGAGGAACACTGAAGCTTTCTTT. Its protein product is CSASWGRNTEAFF.

This clone was recorded only once. The V and J genes are TRBV7-3 and TRBJ1-1; D unclear. The germline CDR1 and CDR2 sequences are SGHTA and FQGTGA. The length of the CDR3 is 14 residues. Trimming shortened V by 5 bases and J by 1 base, and 11 bases separated the two germline ends. As DNA, the CDR3 is TGTGCCAGCAGCCCAGCTGTGGGGAACACTGAAGCTTTCTTT. Its protein product is CASSPAVGNTEAFF.